This T cell receptor beta chain was recovered during a study of cytomegalovirus exposure and HLA in healthy donors. Study-level findings and limits: Later analysis placed DRB1 highest and HLA-C lowest in TCR association rates, which differed by HLA locus. For most subjects, TCR beta sequences were reported to predict HLA-A and HLA-B alleles with accuracy. Clonal expansion, a later analysis showed, was greater in HLA-associated TCR beta chains than in equally common others.

Germline V gene lookup returns CDR1 SGHAT and CDR2 FQNNGV. CDR3 length: 15 amino acids. The germline V and J ends were trimmed by 1 base and 0 bases, with 10 bases remaining between them. About this clone: Its antigen is not known.

Researchers ran the PCR with 60 Vbeta and 13 Jbeta primers. TCRdb's copy holds only in-frame clones and misses some; the assay was immunoSEQ multiplex PCR. The repertoire holds approximately 220,000 clones, with 70% to 80% as singletons. The genes are TRBV11-2 and TRBJ2-7; possibly TRBD1 for D (6 bases). Sequenced material: PBMCs. The clonotype originates from a girl between 2 and 10 years old in good health and CMV-seronegative. CDR3 nucleotide sequence: TGTGCCAGCAGCTTAGGTGAGGGGGACTCCTACGAGCAGTACTTC. Its translation: CASSLGEGDSYEQYF.